This T cell receptor beta chain was identified during a study of T cell responses to AZD1222 COVID-19 vaccine. Study observations and caveats: Elevations in Spike-specific TCR breadth and depth followed administration of two AZD1222 doses. Among the donors, most were white British and more were female, and clonal diversity was possibly underestimated. Just a handful of AZD1222 recipients tested seropositive at baseline. CD4 TCRs linked to vaccination spanned spike, dominating at 160-218 and 743-854.

The repertoire was sequenced with immunoSEQ multiplex PCR; TCRdb's copy has only in-frame clones and lacks some. The sample lists nearly 95,000 clones, 80% to 90% occurring once. Trimming removed 4 bases from V and 2 bases from J; junction bases left unmatched: 8. CDR3 length: 18 amino acids. Germline-derived CDR1 and CDR2 are MNHNS and SASEGT. In the case of this clone: What it binds is not known.

The chain has TRBV6-1 and TRBJ2-2, with 12 bases lining up with TRBD2. The sequences come from peripheral blood, collected 28 days after the second AZD1222 dose. The clonotype comes from an adult who received the AZD1222 COVID-19 vaccine. The CDR3 bases are TGTGCCAGCAGTGCCCGACTAGCGGGGGCCCTAAACACCGGGGAGCTGTTTTTT. Residues: CASSARLAGALNTGELFF.